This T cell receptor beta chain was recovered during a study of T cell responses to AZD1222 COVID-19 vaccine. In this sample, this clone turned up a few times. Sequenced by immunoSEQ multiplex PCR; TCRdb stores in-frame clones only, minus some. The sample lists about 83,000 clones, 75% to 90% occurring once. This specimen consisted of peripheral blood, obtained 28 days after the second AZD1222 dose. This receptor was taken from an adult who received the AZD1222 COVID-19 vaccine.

The CDR3 sequence is CASRVTGGPGESLHF. The CDR3 DNA sequence: TGTGCCAGCCGGGTGACAGGGGGCCCCGGAGAGTCCCTCCACTTT. The chain links TRBV27 to TRBJ1-6; 10 bases line up with TRBD1. This CDR3 region has 15 residues. V lost 8 bases, J lost 14 bases, and 15 bases stayed unmatched. Germline V lookup: CDR1 MNHEY, CDR2 SMNVEV (reference sequence).